Detailed here is one T cell receptor (beta chain). This entry comes from a study of cytomegalovirus exposure and HLA in healthy donors. Study background: One earlier analysis, a look at roughly 180 million T cells, found 100 million to 130 million unique TCR beta sequences. A data release that came early held roughly 80 million unique TCRs from HLA-typed donors.

The CDR3 has 14 residues. The germline V gene has CDR1 SQVTM and CDR2 ANQGSEA. Unmatched junction bases numbered 5, after V lost 7 bases and J lost 2 bases. The study ran its PCR with 60 Vbeta and 13 Jbeta primers. Clones were sequenced by immunoSEQ multiplex PCR, and TCRdb holds only the in-frame ones, with some missing. The sample holds roughly 140,000 clones, 60% to 70% seen once. Sequencing was performed on PBMCs. V and J are TRBV29-1 and TRBJ2-3; TRBD2 aligns across 11 bases. The receptor was isolated from a woman aged 60-70 years in good health and CMV-seropositive. CDR3 DNA sequence: TGCAGCGCCCTGACTAGCGGGATCACAGATACGCAGTATTTT. It codes for CSALTSGITDTQYF.